The 29 T cell receptor beta chains reported below all come from one sample, sequenced in a study of CD8+ T cells in alopecia areata. Treatment defined: oral pan-JAK inhibitor, 5-10 mg twice daily. Reverse transcribed after extraction, RNA yielded cDNA as the sequencing template. Using immunoSEQ multiplex PCR, the repertoire was profiled, and TCRdb retains in-frame clones only, with some absent. The sample shows fewer than 250,000 clones, about three fifths of them seen only once. The starting material was CD4+ T cells sorted from blood, obtained at week 24, from a patient treated with tofacitinib. Source of these receptors: a human donor with alopecia areata.

The V and J genes are TRBV11-1 and TRBJ1-1; D gene ambiguous. The germline V gene has CDR1 SGHAT and CDR2 FQDESV (reference sequence). With 1 base removed from V and 1 base from J, the gap between germline ends came to 4 bases. This CDR3 has 13 residues. The CDR3 protein is CASSLEGNTEAFF. CDR3 in DNA: TGTGCCAGCAGCTTAGAGGGGAACACTGAAGCTTTCTTT.

The chain's CDR3 is CASSVDGDSGANVLTF. The CDR3 DNA reads as TGCGCCAGCAGCGTGGACGGTGACTCTGGGGCCAACGTCCTGACTTTC. This chain links TRBV5-1 with TRBJ2-6; D is unresolved. V lost 4 bases and J 0 bases, leaving 11 bases between the germline ends. CDR1 and CDR2 from the germline V gene are SGHRS and YFSETQ. CDR3 size: 16 residues.

The V and J genes are TRBV29-1 and TRBJ2-5, with D possibly being TRBD1 (6 bases). Per germline, CDR1 SQVTM and CDR2 ANQGSEA. The CDR3 is 15 residues long. Trimming cost V 8 bases and J 5 bases, with 24 bases left between them. This chain's CDR3 is CSSSQQGSFGETQYF. The CDR3 DNA sequence: TGCAGCTCAAGCCAGCAGGGGAGTTTTGGGGAGACCCAGTACTTC.

V usage is TRBV2 and J usage is TRBJ2-5, with D perhaps matching TRBD2 (5 bases). The CDR3 runs 14 residues. The V gene lost 2 bases and the J gene lost 5 bases, with 12 bases spanning the gap. CDR1 SNHLY and CDR2 FYNNEI come from the germline V gene. The CDR3 protein is CASSESGIGETQYF. DNA for the CDR3: TGTGCCAGCAGTGAATCCGGGATTGGGGAGACCCAGTACTTC.

Only one count was recorded for this clone. This chain uses TRBV30 with TRBJ1-4; D may be TRBD1 (5 bases). The ends were cut back, 3 bases at V and 7 bases at J, with 18 bases in the middle. CDR3 length: 15 amino acids. Germline V gives CDR1 GTSNPN, CDR2 SVGIG (reference sequence). The CDR3 reads CAWRRSGQGGEKLFF. Here the CDR3 DNA reads TGTGCCTGGAGAAGGTCGGGCCAGGGAGGTGAAAAACTGTTTTTT.

This clone was seen a single time. The chain joins TRBV7-6 to TRBJ2-6, with D perhaps TRBD1 (5 bases). Trimming removed 1 base at V and 2 bases at J, with 9 bases between. CDR3 length: 16 residues. Germline V CDR1 and CDR2: SGHVS, FNYEAQ. The CDR3 coding sequence is TGTGCCAGCAGCTTAGGGTCAGGGACTGGGGCCAACGTCCTGACTTTC. Its protein product is CASSLGSGTGANVLTF.

This clone occurred a few times. The genes are TRBV4-3 and TRBJ2-2; D unclear. The CDR3 runs 15 residues. Germline-derived CDR1 and CDR2 are LGHNA and YSLEER. With 0 bases removed from V and 5 bases from J, the gap between germline ends came to 10 bases. CDR3 in amino acids: CASSQEPQGTGELFF. The CDR3 DNA is TGCGCCAGCAGCCAAGAACCCCAAGGGACCGGGGAGCTGTTTTTT.

This clone was found a few times. The V gene is TRBV29-1, the J gene TRBJ2-3; TRBD2 matches 8 bases. The CDR3 is made up of 13 amino acids. J lost 0 bases, V lost 6 bases, and 2 bases had no gene match. Germline values: CDR1 SQVTM, CDR2 ANQGSEA. The CDR3 bases are TGCAGCGTCCAGCGGGGGAGCACAGATACGCAGTATTTT. Protein product: CSVQRGSTDTQYF.

This clone was recorded only once. The genes are TRBV15 and TRBJ1-2; D is uncertain. CDR1 and CDR2 (germline): LNHNV, YYDKDF (reference sequence). V was trimmed by 3 bases and J by 6 bases, leaving 11 bases between them. The CDR3 is 13 residues long. In DNA, the CDR3 is TGTGCCACCAGCAGTATCAATGGGAATGGCTACACCTTC. Its protein is CATSSINGNGYTF.

CDR3 DNA: TGTGCCAGCAGCACTAGTGGGGGGGAGCTGTTTTTT. Translation gives CASSTSGGELFF. The rearrangement links TRBV21-1 to TRBJ2-2; whether TRBD2, the table's D call, matches the DNA was not checked. TRBV21-1 corresponds to a pseudogene. This CDR3 spans 12 amino acids.

This clone has just a few counts. The rearrangement uses TRBV7-2 and TRBJ2-3; the D gene could be TRBD1 or TRBD2 (5 bases each). There are 15 residues in the CDR3. Germline loops: CDR1 SGHTA, CDR2 FQGNSA. Trimming left V 1 base short and J 3 bases short, with 11 bases between. The CDR3 nucleotides are TGTGCCAGCAGCTTAGAGGGGAGACAGACAGATACGCAGTATTTT. Encoded protein: CASSLEGRQTDTQYF.

J is TRBJ1-2 and V is TRBV29-1, with 10 positions matching TRBD1. Germline trimming cut 6 bases from V and 6 bases from J; bases unmatched to any gene: 16. The CDR3 spans 16 residues. Germline assignment: CDR1 SQVTM and CDR2 ANQGSEA. The CDR3 loop is CSVSGTGDGYRDGYTF. The CDR3 DNA is TGCAGCGTCTCCGGGACAGGGGACGGGTATAGGGATGGCTACACCTTC.

This chain uses TRBV29-1 with TRBJ1-1; D ambiguous. The CDR3 totals 13 residues. Germline-derived CDR1 and CDR2 are SQVTM and ANQGSEA. The V gene lost 6 bases and the J gene lost 1 base, with 12 bases spanning the gap. For the CDR3, the DNA is TGCAGCGTCTTACGGACTTCGAACACTGAAGCTTTCTTT. It translates to CSVLRTSNTEAFF.

The sample holds many counts of this clone. CDR3 nucleotide sequence: TGTGCCAGCTCACCACCGGGTATCTCTGGGGCCAACGTCCTGACTTTC. Protein product: CASSPPGISGANVLTF. J is TRBJ2-6 and V is TRBV18, with no clear D. Per germline, CDR1 KGHSH and CDR2 LQKENI. The CDR3 covers 16 residues. V lost 0 bases, J lost 0 bases, and 6 bases lay in between. Drawing the rest from reference TRBV18 and TRBJ2-6, the complete variable domain is NAGVMQNPRHLVRRRGQEARLRCSPMKGHSHVYWYRQLPEEGLKFMVYLQKENIIDESGMPKERFSAEFPKEGPSILRIQQVVRGDSAAYFCASSPPGISGANVLTFGAGSRLTVL.

The sample holds many counts of this clone. The rearrangement joins TRBV29-1 to TRBJ2-7; D is perhaps TRBD2 (6 bases). The CDR3 covers 13 residues. V lost 5 bases and J lost 3, with 14 bases in between. CDR1 and CDR2 from the germline V gene are SQVTM and ANQGSEA. This CDR3 is CSVRDLGRYEQYF. As DNA, the CDR3 is TGCAGCGTTCGGGACTTAGGCCGCTACGAGCAGTACTTC.

V usage is TRBV7-9 and J usage is TRBJ2-1; D is possibly TRBD1 or TRBD2 (5 bases each). The CDR3 length is 10 residues. The V gene lost 4 bases and the J gene lost 11 bases, with 6 bases spanning the gap. Germline CDR1 reads SEHNR; CDR2 reads FQNEAQ (reference sequence). CDR3 DNA: TGTGCCAGCAGCTCGGGACAGCAGTTCTTC. Protein product: CASSSGQQFF.

The CDR3 here is CAWARTGGEVGTEAFF. The CDR3 DNA sequence: TGTGCCTGGGCTCGGACAGGGGGCGAAGTGGGGACTGAAGCTTTCTTT. The genes are TRBV30 and TRBJ1-1; 11 nucleotides match TRBD1. The CDR3 sequence is 16 residues long. Germline trimming cut 5 bases from V and 5 bases from J; bases unmatched to any gene: 13. Per the germline V gene, CDR1 is GTSNPN and CDR2 is SVGIG (reference sequence).

J is TRBJ2-7 and V is TRBV5-1; TRBD1 matches 10 bases. The germline gives CDR1 SGHRS, CDR2 YFSETQ. J lost 7 bases, V lost 3 bases, and 7 bases had no gene match. CDR3 length: 14 amino acids. The CDR3 spells CASSSRQGAREQYF. The CDR3 DNA reads as TGCGCCAGCAGCTCAAGACAGGGGGCGCGGGAGCAGTACTTC.

This chain connects TRBV4-3 to TRBJ2-5; D gene uncertain. With 0 bases removed from V and 0 bases from J, the gap between germline ends came to 8 bases. The CDR3 has 15 residues. Germline V gene lookup returns CDR1 LGHNA and CDR2 YSLEER. The CDR3 here is CASSQDFPNQETQYF. CDR3 in DNA: TGCGCCAGCAGCCAAGATTTCCCGAACCAAGAGACCCAGTACTTC.

This clone has just a few counts. The chain links TRBV30 to TRBJ2-3; 9 bases match TRBD2. Germline lookup yields CDR1 GTSNPN and CDR2 SVGIG (reference sequence). After removal of 5 bases from V and 7 bases from J, the junction contained 7 bases not matched to a gene. The CDR3 is 13 residues long. CDR3 in amino acids: CAWGAGGTNTQYF. The DNA for the CDR3 is TGTGCCTGGGGAGCGGGGGGCACGAATACGCAGTATTTT.

The chain couples TRBV5-1 to TRBJ2-1; tentative D call: TRBD2 (5 bases). The CDR3 sequence is 11 residues long. Germline values: CDR1 SGHRS, CDR2 YFSETQ. V was cut by 5 bases and J by 10 bases, with 10 bases left in between. The CDR3 reads CASRTGEEQFF. CDR3 in DNA: TGCGCCAGCAGAACCGGGGAGGAGCAGTTCTTC.

V gene TRBV9 combines with J gene TRBJ2-3, with 7 bases identical to TRBD2. Germline V gene sequence: CDR1 SGDLS, CDR2 YYNGEE. There are 17 residues in the CDR3. The V gene end was trimmed by 0 bases and the J gene end by 5 bases; junction bases not matched to a gene: 12. In DNA form, the CDR3 reads TGTGCCAGCAGCGTAGAGAGTAGCGGGCGCCCCGGAGATACGCAGTATTTT. This sequence encodes CASSVESSGRPGDTQYF.

CDR3 sequence (DNA): TGCGCCAGCAGCCAAGATTGGAAGCGCAATGAGCAGTTCTTC. Translation: CASSQDWKRNEQFF. V and J are TRBV4-3 and TRBJ2-1; no clear D gene. The CDR3 has 14 residues. V lost 0 bases and J lost 6, with 9 bases in between. CDR1 LGHNA and CDR2 YSLEER come from the germline V gene.

This clone was counted a few times. The chain employs TRBV25-1 and TRBJ2-7, with 9 positions matching TRBD1. CDR1 MGHDK and CDR2 SYGVNS come from the germline V gene. With V trimmed by 3 bases and J by 6 bases, 3 bases remained unmatched. This CDR3 contains 13 residues. CDR3 nucleotide sequence: TGTGCCAGCAGTGACGGGACAGGGCGCGAGCAGTACTTC. Its protein is CASSDGTGREQYF.

There are a few counts of this clone. V is TRBV27 and J is TRBJ2-4, with D hard to call. The V and J ends lost 4 bases and 0 bases respectively, with 7 bases between them. This CDR3 region has 14 residues. CDR1 MNHEY and CDR2 SMNVEV come from the germline V gene (reference sequence). CDR3 amino acids: CASSSRGAKNIQYF. Written as DNA, the CDR3 is TGTGCCAGCAGTTCCCGCGGAGCCAAAAACATTCAGTACTTC.

CDR3 sequence (DNA): TGTGCCAGCAGCTTAGCGCAGGTCGGCGACAACACTGAAGCTTTCTTT. It codes for CASSLAQVGDNTEAFF. This sequence joins TRBV7-9 and TRBJ1-1; no reliable D call. The length of the CDR3 is 16 residues. Germline CDR1 SEHNR, CDR2 FQNEAQ (reference sequence). The V end was cut by 0 bases, the J end by 2 bases, with 13 bases between.

This clone was observed at least ten times. This chain links TRBV5-1 with TRBJ2-7; D is perhaps TRBD1 or TRBD2 (5 bases each). Trimming pared 7 bases from V and 0 bases from J, leaving 14 bases between. Germline V gives CDR1 SGHRS, CDR2 YFSETQ. The CDR3 spans 14 residues. The CDR3: CASGASGSSYEQYF. CDR3 coding DNA: TGCGCCAGCGGGGCCAGCGGTAGCTCCTACGAGCAGTACTTC.

This clone was observed a few times. The CDR3 nucleotides are TGCGCCAGCAGCTTTAAAGAGACCCAGTACTTC. Its translation: CASSFKETQYF. This chain links TRBV5-1 with TRBJ2-5; no firm D call. V lost 2 bases to trimming and J lost 3 bases, with 2 bases between them. The CDR3 is 11 residues long. Germline CDR1 and CDR2: SGHRS and YFSETQ.

This sequence joins TRBV5-1 and TRBJ2-1; D may be TRBD2 (6 bases). Trimming cost V 0 bases and J 0 bases, with 10 bases left between them. The germline CDR1 and CDR2 sequences are SGHRS and YFSETQ. There are 16 residues in the CDR3. The CDR3 DNA is TGCGCCAGCAGCTTGGGATCCGGGGGCTCCTACAATGAGCAGTTCTTC. Protein sequence: CASSLGSGGSYNEQFF.